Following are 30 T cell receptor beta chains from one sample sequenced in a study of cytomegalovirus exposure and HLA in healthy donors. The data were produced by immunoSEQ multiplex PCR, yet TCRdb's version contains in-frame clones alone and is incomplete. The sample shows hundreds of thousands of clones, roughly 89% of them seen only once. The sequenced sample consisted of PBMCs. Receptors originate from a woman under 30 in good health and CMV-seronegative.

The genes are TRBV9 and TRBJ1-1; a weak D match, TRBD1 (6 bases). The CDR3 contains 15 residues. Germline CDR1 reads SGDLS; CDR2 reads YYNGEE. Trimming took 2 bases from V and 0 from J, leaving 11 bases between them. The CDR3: CASSVYRDLNTEAFF. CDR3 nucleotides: TGTGCCAGCAGCGTCTACAGGGATTTGAACACTGAAGCTTTCTTT.

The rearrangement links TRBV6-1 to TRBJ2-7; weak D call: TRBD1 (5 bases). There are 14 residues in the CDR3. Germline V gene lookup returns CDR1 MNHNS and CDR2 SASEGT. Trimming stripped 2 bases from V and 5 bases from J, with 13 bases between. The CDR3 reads CASSEMGQGNEQYF. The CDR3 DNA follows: TGTGCCAGCAGTGAAATGGGCCAGGGCAACGAGCAGTACTTC.

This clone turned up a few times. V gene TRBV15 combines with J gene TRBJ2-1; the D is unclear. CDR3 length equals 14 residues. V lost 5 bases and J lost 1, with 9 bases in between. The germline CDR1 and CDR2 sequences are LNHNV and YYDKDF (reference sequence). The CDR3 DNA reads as TGTGCCACCAGCGCCGACACTTCCTACAATGAGCAGTTCTTC. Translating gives CATSADTSYNEQFF.

The CDR3 DNA is TGCAGCGCGGAGACAGGGGGGCCTGGTGGCTACACCTTC. This translates into CSAETGGPGGYTF. The chain joins TRBV29-1 to TRBJ1-2, with 9 bases lining up with TRBD1. This CDR3 has 13 amino acids. V was clipped by 7 bases and J by 7 bases; unmatched bases: 10. The germline gives CDR1 SQVTM, CDR2 ANQGSEA. The variable domain in full, with the rest retrieved from reference TRBV29-1 and TRBJ1-2, is SAVISQKPSRDICQRGTSLTIQCQVDSQVTMMFWYRQQPGQSLTLIATANQGSEATYESGFVIDKFPISRPNLTFSTLTVSNMSPEDSSIYLCSAETGGPGGYTFGSGTRLTVV.

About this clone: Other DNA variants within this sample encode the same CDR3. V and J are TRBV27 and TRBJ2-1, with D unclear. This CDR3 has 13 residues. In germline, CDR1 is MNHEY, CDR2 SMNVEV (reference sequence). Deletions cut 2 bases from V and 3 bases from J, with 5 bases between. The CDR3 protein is CASSLGSYNEQFF. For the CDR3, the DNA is TGTGCCAGCAGTTTAGGCAGCTACAATGAGCAGTTCTTC.

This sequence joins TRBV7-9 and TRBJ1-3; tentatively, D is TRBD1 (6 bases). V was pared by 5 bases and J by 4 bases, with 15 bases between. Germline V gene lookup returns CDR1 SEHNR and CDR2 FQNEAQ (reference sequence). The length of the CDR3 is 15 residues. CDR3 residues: CASSPGGARGNTIYF. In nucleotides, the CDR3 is TGTGCCAGCAGCCCGGGGGGGGCGCGGGGAAACACCATATATTTT.

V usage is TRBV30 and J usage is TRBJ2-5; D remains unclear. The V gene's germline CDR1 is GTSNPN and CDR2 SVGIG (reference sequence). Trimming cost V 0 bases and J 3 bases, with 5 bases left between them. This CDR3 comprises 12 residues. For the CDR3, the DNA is TGTGCCTGGAGTGTACTCGAAGAGACCCAGTACTTC. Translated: CAWSVLEETQYF.

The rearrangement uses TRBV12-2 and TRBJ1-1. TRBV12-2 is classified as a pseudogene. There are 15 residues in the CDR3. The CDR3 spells CASRLAAKMNTEAFF. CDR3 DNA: TGTGCAAGTCGCTTAGCTGCGAAGATGAACACTGAAGCTTTCTTT.

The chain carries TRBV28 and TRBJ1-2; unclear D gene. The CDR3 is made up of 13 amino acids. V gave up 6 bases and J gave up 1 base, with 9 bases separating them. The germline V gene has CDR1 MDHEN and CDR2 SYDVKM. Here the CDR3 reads CASSIANNYGYTF. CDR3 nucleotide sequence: TGTGCCAGCAGCATCGCGAATAACTATGGCTACACCTTC.

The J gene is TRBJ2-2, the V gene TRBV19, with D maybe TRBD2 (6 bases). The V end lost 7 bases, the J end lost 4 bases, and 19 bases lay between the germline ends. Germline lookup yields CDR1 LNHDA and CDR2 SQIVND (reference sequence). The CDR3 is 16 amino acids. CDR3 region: CASKGGAGSSTGELFF. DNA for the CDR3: TGTGCCAGTAAAGGTGGCGCCGGGAGTAGCACCGGGGAGCTGTTTTTT.

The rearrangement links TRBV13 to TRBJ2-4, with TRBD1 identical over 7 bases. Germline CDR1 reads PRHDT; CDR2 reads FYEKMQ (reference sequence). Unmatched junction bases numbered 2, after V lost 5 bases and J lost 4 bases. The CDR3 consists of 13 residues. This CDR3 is CASSTDRKNIQYF. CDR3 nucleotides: TGTGCCAGCAGCACGGACAGGAAAAACATTCAGTACTTC.

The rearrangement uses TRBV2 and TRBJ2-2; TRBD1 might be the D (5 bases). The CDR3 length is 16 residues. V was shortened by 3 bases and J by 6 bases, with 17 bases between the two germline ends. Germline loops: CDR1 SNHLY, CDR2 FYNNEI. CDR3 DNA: TGTGCCAGCAGTGAGGGGCCCAGGGTAGGGGCCGGGGAGCTGTTTTTT. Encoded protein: CASSEGPRVGAGELFF.

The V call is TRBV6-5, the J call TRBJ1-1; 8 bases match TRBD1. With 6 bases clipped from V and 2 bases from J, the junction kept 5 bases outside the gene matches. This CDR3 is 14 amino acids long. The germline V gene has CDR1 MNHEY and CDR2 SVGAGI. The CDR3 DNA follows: TGTGCCAGCAGGAGGACAGGGATAAACACTGAAGCTTTCTTT. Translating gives CASRRTGINTEAFF.

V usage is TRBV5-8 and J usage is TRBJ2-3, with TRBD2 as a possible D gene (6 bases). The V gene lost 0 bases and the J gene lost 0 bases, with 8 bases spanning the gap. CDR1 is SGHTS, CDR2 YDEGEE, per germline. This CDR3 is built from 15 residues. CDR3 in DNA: TGTGCCAGCAGCTTGGAGGGGACTAGCACAGATACGCAGTATTTT. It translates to CASSLEGTSTDTQYF.

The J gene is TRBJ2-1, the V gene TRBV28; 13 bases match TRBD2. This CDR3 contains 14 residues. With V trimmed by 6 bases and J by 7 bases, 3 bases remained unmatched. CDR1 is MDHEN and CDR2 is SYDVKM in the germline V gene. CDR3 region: CASRTSGRRNEQFF. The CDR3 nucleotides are TGTGCCAGCAGGACTAGCGGGAGGAGGAATGAGCAGTTCTTC.

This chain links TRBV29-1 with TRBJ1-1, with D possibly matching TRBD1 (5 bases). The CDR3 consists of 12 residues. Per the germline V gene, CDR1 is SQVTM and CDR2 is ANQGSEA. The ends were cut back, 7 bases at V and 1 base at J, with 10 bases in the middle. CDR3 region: CSAWGGNTEAFF. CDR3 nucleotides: TGCAGCGCCTGGGGCGGGAACACTGAAGCTTTCTTT.

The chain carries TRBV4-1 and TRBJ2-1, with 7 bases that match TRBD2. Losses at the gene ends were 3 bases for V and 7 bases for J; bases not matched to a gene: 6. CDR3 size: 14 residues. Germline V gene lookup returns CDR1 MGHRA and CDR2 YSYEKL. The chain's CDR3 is CASSQGLAVNEQFF. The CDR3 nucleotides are TGCGCCAGCAGCCAGGGTCTAGCGGTGAATGAGCAGTTCTTC.

For the CDR3, the DNA is TGCAGCGGAGGGGAAGGTAAAAAACTGTTTTTT. This encodes CSGGEGKKLFF. The chain employs TRBV20-1 and TRBJ1-4, with D possibly TRBD1 on 5 matching bases. The CDR3 has 11 amino acids. Germline V gene data show CDR1 as DFQATT and CDR2 as SNEGSKA (reference sequence).

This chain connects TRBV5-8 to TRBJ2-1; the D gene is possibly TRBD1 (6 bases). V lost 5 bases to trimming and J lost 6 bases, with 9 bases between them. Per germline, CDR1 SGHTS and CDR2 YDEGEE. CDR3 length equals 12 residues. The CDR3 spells CASRGGVNEQFF. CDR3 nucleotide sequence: TGTGCCAGCAGAGGGGGAGTCAATGAGCAGTTCTTC.

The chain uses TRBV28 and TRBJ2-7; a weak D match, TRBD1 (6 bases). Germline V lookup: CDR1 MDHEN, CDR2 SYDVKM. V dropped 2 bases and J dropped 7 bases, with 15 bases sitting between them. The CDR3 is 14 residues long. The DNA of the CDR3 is TGTGCCAGCAGTTTAAGGGGGACCGTATGGGAGCAGTACTTC. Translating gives CASSLRGTVWEQYF.

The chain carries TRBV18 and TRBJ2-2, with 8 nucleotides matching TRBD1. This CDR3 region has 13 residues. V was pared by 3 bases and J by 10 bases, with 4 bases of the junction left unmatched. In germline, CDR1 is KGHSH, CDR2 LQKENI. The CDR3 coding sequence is TGTGCCAGCTCACCCCAGGGGGCTGCGGAGCTGTTTTTT. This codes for CASSPQGAAELFF.

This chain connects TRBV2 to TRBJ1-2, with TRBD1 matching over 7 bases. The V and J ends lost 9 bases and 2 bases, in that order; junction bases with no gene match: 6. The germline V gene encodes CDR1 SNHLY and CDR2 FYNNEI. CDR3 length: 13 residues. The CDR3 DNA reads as TGTGCCAGGTTGGACAGGCGAAACTATGGCTACACCTTC. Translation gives CARLDRRNYGYTF.

The CDR3 DNA follows: TGTGCCAGCAGCCAAGGGGCCCTAGCTGGTACGCAGTATTTT. Protein sequence: CASSQGALAGTQYF. The rearrangement links TRBV4-2 to TRBJ2-3, with D perhaps matching TRBD2 (5 bases). V was shortened by 1 base and J by 8 bases, with 13 bases between the two germline ends. The germline V gene has CDR1 LGHNA and CDR2 YNFKEQ. CDR3 length: 14 residues.

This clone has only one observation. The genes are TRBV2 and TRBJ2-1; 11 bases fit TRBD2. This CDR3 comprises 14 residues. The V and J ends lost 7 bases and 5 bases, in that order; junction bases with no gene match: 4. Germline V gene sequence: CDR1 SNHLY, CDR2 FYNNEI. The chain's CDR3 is CASTPGLADNEQFF. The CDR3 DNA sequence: TGTGCCAGCACCCCGGGACTAGCGGACAATGAGCAGTTCTTC.

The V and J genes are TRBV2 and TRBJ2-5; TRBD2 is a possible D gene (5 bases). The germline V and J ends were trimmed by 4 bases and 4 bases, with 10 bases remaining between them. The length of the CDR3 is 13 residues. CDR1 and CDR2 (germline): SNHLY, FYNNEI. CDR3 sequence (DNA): TGTGCCAGCAGTGTTCCCCGGGGAGAGACCCAGTACTTC. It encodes CASSVPRGETQYF.

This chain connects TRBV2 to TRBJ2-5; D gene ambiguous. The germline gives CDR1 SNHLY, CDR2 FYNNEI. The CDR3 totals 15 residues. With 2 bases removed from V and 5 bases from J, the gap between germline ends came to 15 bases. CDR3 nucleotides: TGTGCCAGCAGTGAAAGTCTCGAGCTCCGGGAGACCCAGTACTTC. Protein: CASSESLELRETQYF.

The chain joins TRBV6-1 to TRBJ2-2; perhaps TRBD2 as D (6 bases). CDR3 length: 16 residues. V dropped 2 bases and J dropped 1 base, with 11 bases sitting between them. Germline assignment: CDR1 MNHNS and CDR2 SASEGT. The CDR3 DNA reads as TGTGCCAGCAGTGAACTGGGACTCCGGAACACCGGGGAGCTGTTTTTT. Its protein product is CASSELGLRNTGELFF.

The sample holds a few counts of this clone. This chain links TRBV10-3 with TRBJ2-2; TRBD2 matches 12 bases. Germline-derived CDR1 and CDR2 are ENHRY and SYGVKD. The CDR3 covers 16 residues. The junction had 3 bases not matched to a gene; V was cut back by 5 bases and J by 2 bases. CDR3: CAISRTSGVNTGELFF. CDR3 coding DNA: TGTGCCATCAGTCGGACTAGCGGGGTAAACACCGGGGAGCTGTTTTTT.

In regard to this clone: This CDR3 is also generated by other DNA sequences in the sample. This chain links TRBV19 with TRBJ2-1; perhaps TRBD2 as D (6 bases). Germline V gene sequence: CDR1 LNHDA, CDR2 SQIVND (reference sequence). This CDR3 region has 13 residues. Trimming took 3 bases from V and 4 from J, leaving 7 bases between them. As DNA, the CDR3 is TGTGCCAGTAGTATTGGGGGGTACAATGAGCAGTTCTTC. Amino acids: CASSIGGYNEQFF.

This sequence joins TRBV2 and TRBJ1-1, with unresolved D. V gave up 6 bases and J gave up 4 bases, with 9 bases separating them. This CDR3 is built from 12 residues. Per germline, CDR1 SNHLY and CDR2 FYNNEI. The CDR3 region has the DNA TGTGCCAGCAGGCAGGAGGCCACTGAAGCTTTCTTT. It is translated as CASRQEATEAFF.